The clone carrying this TCR beta chain showed up just once. Its target is not known. Each donor was nominally healthy when sampled (though unrecorded immune exposures were likely). The entry originates in a study of cytomegalovirus exposure and HLA in healthy donors. About the study: Falling in the Caucasian-associated ancestry cluster were approximately 86% of some 400 genotyped donors. General study results and limits: It is likely that the observed cluster of highly shared sequence variants was a sequencing artifact. Among CMV-associated TCR beta chains, most appeared HLA-restricted in a later analysis.

PCR primers comprised 60 Vbeta and 13 Jbeta primers. TCRdb keeps only in-frame clones here, not all; method: immunoSEQ multiplex PCR. The data hold around 59,000 clones, with 65% to 90% observed a single time. Germline V gene lookup returns CDR1 WNHNN and CDR2 SYGVQD (reference sequence). The CDR3 runs 15 residues. This clonotype originated in a human donor in good health. The chain carries TRBV10-1 and TRBJ2-5, with 8 bases that match TRBD2. The end of the DNA fits TRBJ2-7 better, so the J call may be wrong. Sequencing was carried out using PBMCs. In nucleotides, the CDR3 is TGCGCCAGCAGTGAGAGTAGCGGGGAGAACTACGAGCAGTACTTC. This encodes CASSESSGENYEQYF.